Described below is a single T cell receptor (beta chain) sequence and its context. Its antigen is not known. The data were obtained in a study of cytomegalovirus exposure and HLA in healthy donors. The PCR contained 60 Vbeta and 13 Jbeta primers. Method: immunoSEQ multiplex PCR; TCRdb's copy keeps in-frame clones and lacks some. This sample has about 100,000 clones, with 81% found just once. General study findings and limits: As a later analysis revealed, most CMV-associated TCR beta chains appeared HLA-restricted. Among the sequence variants, a highly shared cluster was likely an artifact of sequencing. Later analysis showed TCR association rates varying by HLA locus, highest for DRB1 and lowest for HLA-C. A later analysis associated some 18,000 TCR beta sequences with HLA alleles at a 0.05 false discovery rate.

The V gene's germline CDR1 is PRHDT and CDR2 FYEKMQ (reference sequence). Trimming took off 5 bases at V and 2 bases at J, with 16 bases between the two ends. The CDR3 contains 15 residues. Specimen: PBMCs. This clonotype was sampled from a man aged 30 to 39 in good health and CMV-seronegative. The chain couples TRBV13 to TRBJ2-7; the D gene is possibly TRBD2 (6 bases). The CDR3 loop reads CASSTRDFHTYEQYF. Here the CDR3 DNA reads TGTGCCAGCAGCACGCGGGACTTCCATACCTACGAGCAGTACTTC.